Only a few counts were recorded for the clone carrying this T cell receptor beta chain. Its specificity is not known. Sequenced material consisted of expressed TCRB transcripts (all of the isolated RNA was reverse transcribed). Clones were read by immunoSEQ multiplex PCR, and TCRdb kept only the in-frame ones, dropping some. There are around 690,000 clones in the sample; 12% occur only once, and around 0.12% lies in the top ten. These data belong to a study of beta chain features in type 1 diabetes. Study context: The samples had around 100 million sorted cells examined in all. The study, taken as a whole, reports: Diminished insertions and augmented deletions at VDJ junctions characterized type 1 diabetes patients. There was no resolution here of whether HLA type influences TCRB rearrangement. People with Type 1 diabetes carried modestly yet significantly shorter TCRB CDR3s in all four CD4+ subsets.

Central memory, naive, regulatory and stem cell-like memory CD4+ cells were sorted by CD45RO/CCR7/CD25/CD127/CD95/CD27. CDR1 and CDR2 from the germline V gene are GTSNPN and SVGIG (reference sequence). Trimming pared 5 bases from V and 4 bases from J, leaving 12 bases between. This CDR3 has 13 amino acids. V is TRBV30 and J is TRBJ1-3; no clear D gene. The material sequenced was naive CD4+ T cells from blood. The TCR was taken from a young man with type 1 diabetes. The CDR3 region is CAWGELGGNTIYF. CDR3 nucleotides: TGTGCCTGGGGAGAACTAGGCGGAAACACCATATATTTT. The variable domain in full, with the rest retrieved from reference TRBV30 and TRBJ1-3, is SQTIHQWPATLVQPVGSPLSLECTVEGTSNPNLYWYRQAAGRGLQLLFYSVGIGQISSEVPQNLSASRPQDRQFILSSKKLLLSDSGFYLCAWGELGGNTIYFGEGSWLTVV.